The clone carrying this T cell receptor beta chain has at least ten counts. Antigen: not known. This record comes from a study of T cell repertoires in cytomegalovirus infection. Study results and caveats: Cumulative frequency of public TCR beta families picked out carriers of CMV plus the relevant HLA.

The CDR3 extends over 14 amino acids. The V gene end was trimmed by 8 bases and the J gene end by 7 bases; junction bases not matched to a gene: 5. Germline CDR1 reads LNHDA; CDR2 reads SQIVND (reference sequence). TCRdb passed the reads through MiXCR, listing each CDR3 protein once. This table holds approximately 320,000 distinct CDR3 sequences, roughly 9.5% found once. The clonotype comes from a human donor in good health (CMV status not recorded). Some clones in this sample may be carry-over from other donors' samples. This chain links TRBV19 with TRBJ2-2, with 12 bases fitting TRBD2. Specimen: PBMCs. This CDR3 reads CASQTSGGDGELFF. CDR3 sequence (DNA): TGTGCCAGTCAGACTAGCGGGGGTGACGGGGAGCTGTTTTTT.